Listed below are T cell receptor beta chains from one sample, sequenced in a study of T cells in Graves' hyperthyroidism and ophthalmopathy. TCRdb used MiXCR to reprocess the multiplex PCR reads, holding one entry per CDR3 protein. The sample lists about 720,000 distinct CDR3 sequences, 18% occurring once. The sample taken for sequencing was blood. These receptors all stem from a woman in her fifties or sixties with Graves' hyperthyroidism that later progressed to Graves' ophthalmopathy. Each CDR3 is given with its conserved first and last residue. The D gene is left open where the match is weak. Only some rows state a clone size, as once, few, many or a class for expanded clones.

J: TRBJ2-3
V: TRBV19
D: -
size: -
DNA: TGTGCCAGTAGTATCGATAGGGACTCAACTAGCACAGATACGCAGTATTTT
CDR3: CASSIDRDSTSTDTQYF

J: TRBJ2-1
V: TRBV20-1
D: -
size: once
DNA: TGCAGTGCTAGAAAGGGGACCGCTGACAATGAGCAGTTCTTC
CDR3: CSARKGTADNEQFF

J: TRBJ2-1
V: TRBV20-1
D: TRBD1
size: -
DNA: TGCAGTGCTAGACGGACAGGGTGGGATGAGCAGTTCTTC
CDR3: CSARRTGWDEQFF

J: TRBJ2-7
V: TRBV3-1
D: TRBD2
size: many
DNA: TGTGCCAGCAGCGGAGGGCTAGCGGGGTCGTACGAGCAGTACTTC
CDR3: CASSGGLAGSYEQYF

J: TRBJ2-1
V: TRBV2
D: -
size: many
DNA: TGTGCCAGCAGTGAAGCGGGGGCCTTCAATGAGCAGTTCTTC
CDR3: CASSEAGAFNEQFF

J: TRBJ1-4
V: TRBV12-3/TRBV12-4
D: -
size: -
DNA: TGTGCCAGCAGTTTTGCCAGGGGCCGTGAAAAACTGTTTTTT
CDR3: CASSFARGREKLFF

J: TRBJ1-5
V: TRBV19
D: TRBD1
size: -
DNA: TGTGCCAGTAGTACCATCCGGGACAGGGGACGCCCCCAGCATTTT
CDR3: CASSTIRDRGRPQHF

J: TRBJ2-3
V: TRBV10-1
D: -
size: -
DNA: TGCGCCAGCAGTGATCAACTGACGGTTACGCAGTATTTT
CDR3: CASSDQLTVTQYF

J: TRBJ1-1
V: TRBV27
D: TRBD1
size: -
DNA: TGTGCCAGCAGCGGGGAGACAGGGGTCACTGAAGCTTTCTTT
CDR3: CASSGETGVTEAFF

J: TRBJ1-1
V: TRBV2
D: -
size: many
DNA: TGTGCCAGCAGAACAGGAGTAGAAACTGAAGCTTTCTTT
CDR3: CASRTGVETEAFF

J: TRBJ2-1
V: TRBV5-6
D: TRBD1
size: -
DNA: TGTGCCAGCAGCCCAAAGGGACAGGGGGCCTTTGGCTCCTACAATGAGCAGTTCTTC
CDR3: CASSPKGQGAFGSYNEQFF

J: TRBJ1-2
V: TRBV3-1
D: -
size: -
DNA: TGTGCCAGCAAGGGGGGGTTCCCTCCCTATGGCTACACCTTC
CDR3: CASKGGFPPYGYTF

J: TRBJ1-3
V: TRBV20-1
D: -
size: few
DNA: TGCAGTGCTGGAGCCGGGGGGCTAGGAAACACCATATATTTT
CDR3: CSAGAGGLGNTIYF

J: TRBJ2-7
V: TRBV15
D: -
size: -
DNA: TGTGCCACCAGCAGAGGACAGTTCTACGAGCAGTACTTC
CDR3: CATSRGQFYEQYF

J: TRBJ2-5
V: TRBV7-9
D: -
size: -
DNA: TGTGCCAGCAGCCTACGGCAGCGTGGGGAGACCCAGTACTTC
CDR3: CASSLRQRGETQYF

J: TRBJ1-2
V: TRBV9
D: TRBD1
size: -
DNA: TGTGCCAGCAGGGACAGGGGAACTATCGGCTACACCTTC
CDR3: CASRDRGTIGYTF

J: TRBJ1-6
V: TRBV12-3/TRBV12-4
D: -
size: -
DNA: TGTGCCAGCAGTTTAAAGTATGGGGTTACCCCCCTCCACTTT
CDR3: CASSLKYGVTPLHF

J: TRBJ2-7
V: TRBV7-9
D: -
size: many
DNA: TGTGCCAGCAGGATAAACCGGGACACCCGCTCCTACGAGCAGTACTTC
CDR3: CASRINRDTRSYEQYF

J: TRBJ2-1
V: TRBV2
D: -
size: few
DNA: TGTGCCGGACCTTCAGGGGATAATGAGCAGTTCTTC
CDR3: CAGPSGDNEQFF

J: TRBJ1-1
V: TRBV3-1
D: -
size: many
DNA: TGTGCCAGCAGCCAGGGGGCTCGGGCTTTCTTT
CDR3: CASSQGARAFF

J: TRBJ2-2
V: TRBV7-2
D: TRBD2
size: few
DNA: TGTGCCAGCAGCCCCCTAGCGGGGGGGCTGGGCGGGGAGCTGTTTTTT
CDR3: CASSPLAGGLGGELFF

J: TRBJ2-3
V: TRBV12-3/TRBV12-4
D: TRBD2
size: many
DNA: TGTGCCAGCAGTTTATTGCTAGCGGGGGGGAAGAGCACAGATACGCAGTATTTT
CDR3: CASSLLLAGGKSTDTQYF